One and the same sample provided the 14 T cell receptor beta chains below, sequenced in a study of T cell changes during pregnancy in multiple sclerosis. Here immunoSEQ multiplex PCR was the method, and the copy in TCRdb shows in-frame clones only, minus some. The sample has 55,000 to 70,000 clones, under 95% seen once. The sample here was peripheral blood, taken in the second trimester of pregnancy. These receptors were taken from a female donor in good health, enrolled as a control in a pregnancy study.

CDR3 protein: CASSFVENTEAFF. DNA for the CDR3: TGCGCCAGCAGCTTCGTAGAGAACACTGAAGCTTTCTTT. V is TRBV5-1 and J is TRBJ1-1; D remains unclear. Germline values: CDR1 SGHRS, CDR2 YFSETQ. The ends were cut back, 2 bases at V and 1 base at J, with 6 bases in the middle. The CDR3 consists of 13 residues. The entire variable domain, with the rest obtained from reference TRBV5-1 and TRBJ1-1, is as follows: KAGVTQTPRYLIKTRGQQVTLSCSPISGHRSVSWYQQTPGQGLQFLFEYFSETQRNKGNFPGRFSGRQFSNSRSEMNVSTLELGDSALYLCASSFVENTEAFFGQGTRLTVV.

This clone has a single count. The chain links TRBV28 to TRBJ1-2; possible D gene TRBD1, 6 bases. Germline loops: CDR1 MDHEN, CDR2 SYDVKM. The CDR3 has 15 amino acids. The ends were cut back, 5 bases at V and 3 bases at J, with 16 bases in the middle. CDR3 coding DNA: TGTGCCAGCAGTCCCAGGGGTAGAGGAGACTATGGCTACACCTTC. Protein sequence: CASSPRGRGDYGYTF.

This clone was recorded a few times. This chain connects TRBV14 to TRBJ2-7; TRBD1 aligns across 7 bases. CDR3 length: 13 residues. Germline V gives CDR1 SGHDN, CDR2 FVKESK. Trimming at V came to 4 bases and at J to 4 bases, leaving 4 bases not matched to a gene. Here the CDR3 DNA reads TGTGCCAGCAGCCCCGGGACAGCTTACGAGCAGTACTTC. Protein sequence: CASSPGTAYEQYF. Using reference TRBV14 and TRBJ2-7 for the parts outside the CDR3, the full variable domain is EAGVTQFPSHSVIEKGQTVTLRCDPISGHDNLYWYRRVMGKEIKFLLHFVKESKQDESGMPNNRFLAERTGGTYSTLKVQPAELEDSGVYFCASSPGTAYEQYFGPGTRLTVT.

The CDR3 is CASSLARSTDTQYF. CDR3 nucleotide sequence: TGCGCCAGCAGCTTGGCTAGGTCGACAGATACGCAGTATTTT. The V and J genes are TRBV5-1 and TRBJ2-3, with unresolved D. The V and J ends lost 0 bases and 3 bases respectively, with 8 bases between them. Looked up from germline, CDR1 is SGHRS and CDR2 is YFSETQ. The CDR3 totals 14 residues.

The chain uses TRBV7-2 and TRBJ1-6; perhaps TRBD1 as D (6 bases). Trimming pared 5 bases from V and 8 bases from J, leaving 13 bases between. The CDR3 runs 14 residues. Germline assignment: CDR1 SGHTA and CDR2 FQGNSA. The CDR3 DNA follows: TGTGCCAGCAGCGTCAGGGGCGCGGATTCACCCCTCCACTTT. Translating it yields CASSVRGADSPLHF.

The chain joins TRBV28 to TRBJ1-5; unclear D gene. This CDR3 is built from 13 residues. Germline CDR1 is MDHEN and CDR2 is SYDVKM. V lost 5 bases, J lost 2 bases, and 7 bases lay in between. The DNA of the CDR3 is TGTGCCAGCAGTGCGTTGGGCAATCAGCCCCAGCATTTT. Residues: CASSALGNQPQHF.

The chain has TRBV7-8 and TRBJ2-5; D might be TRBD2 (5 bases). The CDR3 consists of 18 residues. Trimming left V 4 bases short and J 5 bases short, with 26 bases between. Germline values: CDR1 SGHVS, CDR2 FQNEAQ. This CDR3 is CASSSLGLTGKGPETQYF. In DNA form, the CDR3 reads TGTGCCAGCAGCTCCTTGGGGTTAACGGGAAAGGGCCCGGAGACCCAGTACTTC.

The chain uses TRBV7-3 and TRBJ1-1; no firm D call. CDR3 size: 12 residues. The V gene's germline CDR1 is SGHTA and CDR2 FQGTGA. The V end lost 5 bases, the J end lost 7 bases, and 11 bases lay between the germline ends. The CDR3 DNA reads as TGTGCCAGCAGCCTACAAGGAGGTGAAGCTTTCTTT. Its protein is CASSLQGGEAFF.

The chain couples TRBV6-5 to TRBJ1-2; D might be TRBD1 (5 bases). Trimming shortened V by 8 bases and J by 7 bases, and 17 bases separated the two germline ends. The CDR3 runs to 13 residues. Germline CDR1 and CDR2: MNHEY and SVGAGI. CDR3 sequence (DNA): TGTGCCAGCGGACGCAGGAGGGGAGGTGGCTACACCTTC. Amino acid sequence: CASGRRRGGGYTF.

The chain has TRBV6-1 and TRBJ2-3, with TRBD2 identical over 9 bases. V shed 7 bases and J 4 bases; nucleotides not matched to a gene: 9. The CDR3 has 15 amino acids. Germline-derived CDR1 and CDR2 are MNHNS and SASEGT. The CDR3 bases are TGTGCCAGCATAAAAGATAGCGGGAGCGCAGATACGCAGTATTTT. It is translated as CASIKDSGSADTQYF.

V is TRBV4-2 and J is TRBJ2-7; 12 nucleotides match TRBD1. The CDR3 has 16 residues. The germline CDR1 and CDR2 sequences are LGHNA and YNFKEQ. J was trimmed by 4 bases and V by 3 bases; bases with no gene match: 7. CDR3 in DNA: TGTGCCAGCAGCCAGCCCGGGACAGGGGGCTCTTACGAGCAGTACTTC. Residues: CASSQPGTGGSYEQYF.

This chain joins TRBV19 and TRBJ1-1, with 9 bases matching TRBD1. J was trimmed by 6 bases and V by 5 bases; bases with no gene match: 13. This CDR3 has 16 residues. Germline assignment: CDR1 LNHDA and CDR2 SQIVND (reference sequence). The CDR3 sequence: CASSSRTGDEVPEAFF. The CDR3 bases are TGTGCCAGTAGTTCGAGGACAGGGGACGAAGTGCCTGAAGCTTTCTTT.

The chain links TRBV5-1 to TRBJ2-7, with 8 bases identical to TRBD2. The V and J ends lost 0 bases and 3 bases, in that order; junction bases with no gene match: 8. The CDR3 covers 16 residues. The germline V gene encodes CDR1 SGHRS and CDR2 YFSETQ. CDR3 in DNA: TGCGCCAGCAGCTTGGAAGGTAGCGGGGTTCTCTACGAGCAGTACTTC. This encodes CASSLEGSGVLYEQYF.

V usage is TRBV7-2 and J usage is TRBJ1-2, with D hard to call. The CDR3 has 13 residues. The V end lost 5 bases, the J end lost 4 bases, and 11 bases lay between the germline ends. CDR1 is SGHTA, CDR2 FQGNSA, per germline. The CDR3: CASSPRGIYGYTF. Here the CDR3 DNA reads TGTGCCAGCAGCCCACGGGGAATCTATGGCTACACCTTC.